These 19 T cell receptor beta chains were all obtained from the same sample, sequenced in a study of molecular identifiers for immune sequencing clone quantification. From the PCR reads, TCRdb called clonotypes with MiXCR, one entry per CDR3 protein. The sample shows under 800,000 distinct CDR3 sequences, 25% of them seen only once. Sequenced: naive CD8+ T cells from blood, with Jurkat cell RNA spiked in. The sample's subset: FACS-sorted CD8+CD4-CCR7+CD45RA+ naive T cells. These receptor sequences come from a human donor in good health. Some libraries in this study had Jurkat cell RNA spiked in.

The chain links TRBV2 to TRBJ2-1; 10 bases are shared with TRBD1. CDR3 size: 11 residues. Trimming cost V 8 bases and J 12 bases; bases outside gene matches: 4. The germline gives CDR1 SNHLY, CDR2 FYNNEI. The CDR3 loop is CASGRTGGQFF. As DNA, the CDR3 is TGTGCCAGCGGACGGACAGGGGGGCAGTTCTTC.

This clonotype was detected a few times. V usage is TRBV18 and J usage is TRBJ2-5, with D perhaps being TRBD1 or TRBD2 (5 bases each). Germline values: CDR1 KGHSH, CDR2 LQKENI. This CDR3 comprises 15 residues. V gave up 0 bases and J gave up 5 bases, with 13 bases separating them. This CDR3 reads CASSPPTRGWETQYF. CDR3 bases: TGTGCCAGCTCACCACCGACGAGGGGATGGGAGACCCAGTACTTC.

The chain has TRBV7-2 and TRBJ2-5, with D possibly being TRBD2 (7 bases). The V end was cut by 1 base, the J end by 4 bases, with 13 bases between. The CDR3 runs to 15 residues. The germline CDR1 and CDR2 sequences are SGHTA and FQGNSA. CDR3 sequence reads: CASSLGGGGRETQYF. The CDR3 nucleotides read TGTGCCAGCAGCTTAGGGGGGGGGGGCCGAGAGACCCAGTACTTC.

This clonotype has only a few counts. Just one base apart from a much larger clone, this may be a read error. V and J are TRBV20-1 and TRBJ2-7, with TRBD2 identical over 8 bases. After removal of 3 bases from V and 3 bases from J, the junction contained 7 bases not matched to a gene. The CDR3 contains 14 residues. Looked up from germline, CDR1 is DFQATT and CDR2 is SNEGSKA (reference sequence). CDR3 in amino acids: CSARKRGSFYEQYF. CDR3 bases: TGCAGTGCTAGGAAGCGGGGGAGCTTCTACGAGCAGTACTTC.

This clonotype has more than one count but fewer than ten. The V gene is TRBV28, the J gene TRBJ2-1, with D maybe TRBD2 (5 bases). V was pared by 5 bases and J by 6 bases, with 11 bases between. The CDR3 contains 13 residues. Germline V gene sequence: CDR1 MDHEN, CDR2 SYDVKM. CDR3 nucleotides: TGTGCCAGCAGTCTCACAGAGGGCAATGAGCAGTTCTTC. Translation: CASSLTEGNEQFF.

This clonotype was seen repeatedly, ten times or more. V gene TRBV28 combines with J gene TRBJ1-5; weak D call: TRBD1 (6 bases). The CDR3 extends over 14 amino acids. Germline loops: CDR1 MDHEN, CDR2 SYDVKM. The V end was cut by 4 bases, the J end by 3 bases, with 10 bases between. CDR3 sequence reads: CASSYRTDNQPQHF. CDR3 coding DNA: TGTGCCAGCAGTTACAGGACAGACAATCAGCCCCAGCATTTT. The variable domain in full, completed from reference TRBV28 and TRBJ1-5, reads DVKVTQSSRYLVKRTGEKVFLECVQDMDHENMFWYRQDPGLGLRLIYFSYDVKMKEKGDIPEGYSVSREKKERFSLILESASTNQTSMYLCASSYRTDNQPQHFGDGTRLSIL.

This clonotype has a handful of counts. The genes are TRBV9 and TRBJ2-7, with TRBD1 identical over 7 bases. Trimming removed 0 bases from V and 2 bases from J; junction bases left unmatched: 2. The length of the CDR3 is 14 residues. Germline V CDR1 and CDR2: SGDLS, YYNGEE. The CDR3 loop is CASSVGDRAYEQYF. The CDR3 DNA reads as TGTGCCAGCAGCGTAGGGGACAGAGCCTACGAGCAGTACTTC.

This clonotype has only a few counts. The chain recombines TRBV7-8 with TRBJ2-1; 7 bases map to TRBD1. CDR1 is SGHVS, CDR2 FQNEAQ, per germline. Losses at the gene ends were 2 bases for V and 3 bases for J; bases not matched to a gene: 7. The CDR3 covers 16 residues. This CDR3 is CASSLLVQGNYNEQFF. The CDR3 coding sequence is TGTGCCAGCAGCTTACTCGTACAGGGGAACTACAATGAGCAGTTCTTC. The full variable domain, its missing parts supplied by reference TRBV7-8 and TRBJ2-1, is GAGVSQSPRYKVAKRGQDVALRCDPISGHVSLFWYQQALGQGPEFLTYFQNEAQLDKSGLPSDRFFAERPEGSVSTLKIQRTQQEDSAVYLCASSLLVQGNYNEQFFGPGTRLTVL.

This clonotype occurred many times. This chain uses TRBV28 with TRBJ2-7; 7 bases are shared with TRBD1. The CDR3 has 18 amino acids. Losses at the gene ends were 4 bases for V and 0 bases for J; bases not matched to a gene: 15. CDR1 is MDHEN and CDR2 is SYDVKM in the germline V gene. In DNA, the CDR3 is TGTGCCAGCAGTTCACTCGGACCGACAGGGCTGGGCTCCTACGAGCAGTACTTC. Translated: CASSSLGPTGLGSYEQYF.

The gene calls are TRBV5-1 and TRBJ1-6; TRBD1 aligns across 7 bases. The CDR3 runs 14 residues. Germline CDR1 is SGHRS and CDR2 is YFSETQ. The ends lost 2 bases at V and 6 bases at J; junction bases unmatched: 2. The CDR3: CASSFRDSNSPLHF. CDR3 sequence (DNA): TGCGCCAGCAGCTTCAGGGACAGTAATTCACCCCTCCACTTT.

This clonotype was detected many times. The chain carries TRBV7-6 and TRBJ2-3, with 7 bases lining up with TRBD1. CDR3 length equals 15 residues. The germline V gene encodes CDR1 SGHVS and CDR2 FNYEAQ. Trimming cost V 5 bases and J 2 bases; bases outside gene matches: 7. The DNA of the CDR3 is TGTGCCAGCAGCACGGGGACAGACCCCACAGATACGCAGTATTTT. Translating gives CASSTGTDPTDTQYF. Full variable domain (missing parts from reference TRBV7-6 and TRBJ2-3): GAGVSQSPRYKVTKRGQDVALRCDPISGHVSLYWYRQALGQGPEFLTYFNYEAQQDKSGLPNDRFSAERPEGSISTLTIQRTEQRDSAMYRCASSTGTDPTDTQYFGPGTRLTVL.

The V gene is TRBV13, the J gene TRBJ2-7; TRBD1 matches at 10 bases. Germline trimming cut 4 bases from V and 2 bases from J; bases unmatched to any gene: 8. The CDR3 runs 16 residues. From germline, CDR1 is PRHDT and CDR2 FYEKMQ (reference sequence). CDR3 amino acids: CASSWGAGTGAYEQYF. The CDR3 DNA is TGTGCCAGCAGCTGGGGGGCCGGGACAGGGGCCTACGAGCAGTACTTC.

The J gene is TRBJ2-7, the V gene TRBV29-1, with D possibly TRBD2 on 5 matching bases. CDR1 and CDR2 from the germline V gene are SQVTM and ANQGSEA. The V and J ends lost 1 base and 0 bases respectively, with 19 bases between them. The length of the CDR3 is 17 residues. CDR3 protein: CSVEGAFGEKSSYEQYF. The DNA of the CDR3 is TGCAGCGTTGAAGGGGCTTTCGGGGAGAAAAGCTCCTACGAGCAGTACTTC.

This rearrangement joins TRBV2 to TRBJ1-5; 9 positions match TRBD1. This CDR3 is 16 amino acids long. J lost 6 bases, V lost 6 bases, and 12 bases had no gene match. The germline gives CDR1 SNHLY, CDR2 FYNNEI. For the CDR3, the DNA is TGTGCCAGCAGACCAGGGACAGGGCTTCCGAGTCAGCCCCAGCATTTT. Protein sequence: CASRPGTGLPSQPQHF.

This clonotype was seen only a few times. The chain links TRBV28 to TRBJ1-2; TRBD1 aligns across 11 bases. J lost 5 bases, V lost 5 bases, and 4 bases had no gene match. Germline CDR1 MDHEN, CDR2 SYDVKM. This CDR3 is 14 amino acids long. The CDR3 sequence is CASSRTGGGYGYTF. As DNA, the CDR3 is TGTGCCAGCAGTAGGACAGGGGGCGGTTATGGCTACACCTTC.

Many counts were recorded for this clonotype. J is TRBJ1-1 and V is TRBV25-1; 9 positions match TRBD1. CDR3 length: 15 residues. V lost 5 bases and J lost 4; bases outside the gene matches: 8. Germline CDR1 MGHDK, CDR2 SYGVNS. CDR3 DNA sequence: TGTGCCAGCAGTTTAACCGGGACAGGGCTCACTGAAGCTTTCTTT. Translation gives CASSLTGTGLTEAFF.

The chain combines TRBV23-1 with TRBJ1-6; weak D call: TRBD1 (5 bases). TRBV23-1 is labeled an ORF, and its function is uncertain. The length of the CDR3 is 17 residues. The germline V and J ends were trimmed by 3 bases and 8 bases, with 20 bases remaining between them. DNA of the CDR3: TGCGCCAGCAGTCATCAGGGATCCGACCCCGAGGATTCACCCCTCCACTTT. Translated, it gives CASSHQGSDPEDSPLHF.

This chain uses TRBV7-6 with TRBJ2-7; 11 bases match TRBD1. Germline lookup yields CDR1 SGHVS and CDR2 FNYEAQ. The CDR3 has 18 amino acids. J lost 3 bases, V lost 1 base, and 11 bases had no gene match. The CDR3 DNA is TGTGCCAGCAGCTTAGGACCGGACGGACAGGGGGCCCTCTACGAGCAGTACTTC. Encoded protein: CASSLGPDGQGALYEQYF.

Only a few counts were recorded for this clonotype. The rearrangement joins TRBV12-5 to TRBJ2-2; no clear D. Looked up from germline, CDR1 is LGHNT and CDR2 is FRNRAP. The CDR3 has 12 amino acids. V gave up 2 bases and J gave up 6 bases, with 4 bases separating them. CDR3 bases: TGTGCTAGTGGTTTGCCACCCGGGGAGCTGTTTTTT. This codes for CASGLPPGELFF.